The TCR beta chain under discussion was sequenced for a study of blood T cell repertoires in COVID-19. In the study's own analysis: Quantification of nucleated cells was approximated via reference gene primer amplification. Method: immunoSEQ multiplex PCR; TCRdb's copy keeps in-frame clones and lacks some. D and trimming come from the DNA, and the V and J calls and clone size come from that table. The sample shows about 80,000 clones, about 80% of them seen only once. CDR3 length: 15 residues. The germline gives CDR1 SGHTA, CDR2 FQGNSA. Germline trimming cut 6 bases from V and 5 bases from J; bases unmatched to any gene: 7.

Input material: peripheral blood. The receptor's source is a woman aged 40 to 50 with active or convalescent COVID-19. The rearrangement joins TRBV7-2 to TRBJ2-1; 10 bases map to TRBD2. CDR3 sequence reads: CASRQAGGLHNEQFF. In DNA form, the CDR3 reads TGTGCCAGCAGGCAAGCGGGGGGGCTCCACAATGAGCAGTTCTTC.